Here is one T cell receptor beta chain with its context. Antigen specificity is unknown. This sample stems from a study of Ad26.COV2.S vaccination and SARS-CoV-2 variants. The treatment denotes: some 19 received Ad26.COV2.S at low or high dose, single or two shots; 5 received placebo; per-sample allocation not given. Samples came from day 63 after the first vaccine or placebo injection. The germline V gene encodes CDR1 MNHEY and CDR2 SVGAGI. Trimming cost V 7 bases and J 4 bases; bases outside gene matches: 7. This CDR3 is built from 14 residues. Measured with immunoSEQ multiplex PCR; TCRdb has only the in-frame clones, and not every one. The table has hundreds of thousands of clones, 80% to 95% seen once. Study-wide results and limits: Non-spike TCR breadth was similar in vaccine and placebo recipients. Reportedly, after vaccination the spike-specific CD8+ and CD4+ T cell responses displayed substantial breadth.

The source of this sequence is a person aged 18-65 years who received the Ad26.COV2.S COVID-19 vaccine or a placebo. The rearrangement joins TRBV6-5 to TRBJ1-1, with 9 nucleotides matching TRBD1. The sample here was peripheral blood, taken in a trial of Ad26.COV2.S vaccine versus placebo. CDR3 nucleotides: TGTGCCAGCAAGCCGGGACAGGGACGCACTGAAGCTTTCTTT. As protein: CASKPGQGRTEAFF.